This is a list of T cell receptor beta chains from one sample in a study of blood T cells in healthy people across ages. TCRdb re-derived calls from the 5' RACE reads in MiXCR, one entry per CDR3 protein. The repertoire consists of approximately 2,000,000 distinct CDR3 sequences, with more than 35% occurring once and the leading ten covering more than 20%. Sequences were obtained from blood. The receptor source for this set is a human donor in good health. Both conserved end residues are part of each CDR3. A D gene is named only where the DNA matches it firmly. Some rows have no size entry. The others give once, few or many, or a class for an expanded clone.

j_call: TRBJ1-1; d_call: TRBD1; v_call: TRBV9; clone_size: .; cdr3_nt: TGTGCCAGCAGCGTAGCTACGGGGGACAGCGAGCGAGGTACCGAAGCTTTCTTT; cdr3_aa: CASSVATGDSERGTEAFF
j_call: TRBJ1-1; d_call: .; v_call: TRBV7-3; clone_size: many; cdr3_nt: TGTGCCAGCAGTTTACAGAGTAACACTGAAGCTTTCTTT; cdr3_aa: CASSLQSNTEAFF
j_call: TRBJ2-1; d_call: .; v_call: TRBV29-1; clone_size: .; cdr3_nt: TGCAGCATCTTTCCAAACAATATCTACAATGAGCAGTTCTTC; cdr3_aa: CSIFPNNIYNEQFF
j_call: TRBJ2-7; d_call: TRBD2; v_call: TRBV12-3/TRBV12-4; clone_size: few; cdr3_nt: TGTGCCAGCAGCTCCGGGACTAGTATCGGCGAGCAGTACTTC; cdr3_aa: CASSSGTSIGEQYF
j_call: TRBJ1-5; d_call: TRBD1; v_call: TRBV10-3; clone_size: few; cdr3_nt: TGTGCCATCAGCGGGACAGACAATCAGCCCCAGCATTTT; cdr3_aa: CAISGTDNQPQHF
j_call: TRBJ1-6; d_call: TRBD1; v_call: TRBV27; clone_size: .; cdr3_nt: TGTGCCAGCAGTTTATCAGGGGGCGCCTTTTCACCCCTCCACTTT; cdr3_aa: CASSLSGGAFSPLHF
j_call: TRBJ1-4; d_call: TRBD1; v_call: TRBV29-1; clone_size: .; cdr3_nt: TGCAGCGTTGGACAGGGCCCTGAAAAACTGTTTTTT; cdr3_aa: CSVGQGPEKLFF
j_call: TRBJ1-1; d_call: TRBD1; v_call: TRBV30; clone_size: .; cdr3_nt: TGTGCCTGGACCCCGGGACAGGGGGCACGAGCTTTCTTT; cdr3_aa: CAWTPGQGARAFF
j_call: TRBJ1-4; d_call: .; v_call: TRBV5-5; clone_size: .; cdr3_nt: TGTGCCAGCAGCTTGGTTCCAGGAAGGAATGAAAAACTGTTTTTT; cdr3_aa: CASSLVPGRNEKLFF
j_call: TRBJ2-7; d_call: TRBD2; v_call: TRBV27; clone_size: .; cdr3_nt: TGTGCCAGCAGATCACGGGGGGGCCCATTTTACGAGCAGTACTTC; cdr3_aa: CASRSRGGPFYEQYF
j_call: TRBJ1-2; d_call: .; v_call: TRBV13; clone_size: .; cdr3_nt: TGTGCCAGCAGCTTAGGAATAGGGACAAGGCGAGCTAACTATGGCTACACCTTC; cdr3_aa: CASSLGIGTRRANYGYTF
j_call: TRBJ2-7; d_call: .; v_call: TRBV7-9; clone_size: .; cdr3_nt: TGTGCCAGCAGCTTATTAGGGTATGAGTACGAGCAGTACTTC; cdr3_aa: CASSLLGYEYEQYF
j_call: TRBJ1-2; d_call: TRBD1; v_call: TRBV6-5; clone_size: .; cdr3_nt: TGTGCCAGCAGTTACCCACCGGGACAGGGGGTCTATGGCTACACCTTC; cdr3_aa: CASSYPPGQGVYGYTF
j_call: TRBJ1-2; d_call: .; v_call: TRBV20-1; clone_size: few; cdr3_nt: TGCAGTGCTACGCGGAGGGAGAACTATGGCTACACCTTC; cdr3_aa: CSATRRENYGYTF
j_call: TRBJ2-7; d_call: .; v_call: TRBV7-9; clone_size: .; cdr3_nt: TGTGCCAGCAGCTTAGTAGGAAGGTCATCGGGAGAGCAGTACTTC; cdr3_aa: CASSLVGRSSGEQYF
j_call: TRBJ1-2; d_call: .; v_call: TRBV4-1; clone_size: .; cdr3_nt: TGCGCCAGCAGCCGCCGGGACCCCGATAACTATGGCTACACCTTC; cdr3_aa: CASSRRDPDNYGYTF
j_call: TRBJ1-1; d_call: .; v_call: TRBV7-9; clone_size: .; cdr3_nt: TGTGCCAGCAGCCCGAGAATGCTTAACACTGAAGCTTTCTTT; cdr3_aa: CASSPRMLNTEAFF
j_call: TRBJ1-2; d_call: TRBD1; v_call: TRBV7-2; clone_size: .; cdr3_nt: TGTGCCAGCAGCTTAGAGCCCAGGACAGGGGTTGGCTACACCTTC; cdr3_aa: CASSLEPRTGVGYTF
j_call: TRBJ2-7; d_call: .; v_call: TRBV5-6; clone_size: few; cdr3_nt: TGTGCCAGCAGCCGCTGGACAGTTGGTTGCCACGAGCAGTACTTC; cdr3_aa: CASSRWTVGCHEQYF
j_call: TRBJ2-5; d_call: .; v_call: TRBV7-2; clone_size: .; cdr3_nt: TGTGCCAGCAGCTTAATGGCAGGGAAAGAGACCCAGTACTTC; cdr3_aa: CASSLMAGKETQYF
j_call: TRBJ2-4; d_call: .; v_call: TRBV6-2/TRBV6-3; clone_size: few; cdr3_nt: TGTGCCAGCAGTTACTCGAAGGGCAGATTAAACATTCAGTACTTC; cdr3_aa: CASSYSKGRLNIQYF
j_call: TRBJ1-1; d_call: .; v_call: TRBV6-5; clone_size: .; cdr3_nt: TGTGCCAGCGAAAGTGAGAACACTGAAGCTTTCTTT; cdr3_aa: CASESENTEAFF
j_call: TRBJ1-1; d_call: .; v_call: TRBV2; clone_size: few; cdr3_nt: TGTGCCAGCAGCGGACAGCAGAACACTGAAGCTTTCTTT; cdr3_aa: CASSGQQNTEAFF
j_call: TRBJ1-4; d_call: .; v_call: TRBV20-1; clone_size: .; cdr3_nt: TGCAGTGCTAGAGGCAATATTGGGTCTAATGAAAAACTGTTTTTT; cdr3_aa: CSARGNIGSNEKLFF
j_call: TRBJ2-3; d_call: TRBD2; v_call: TRBV29-1; clone_size: few; cdr3_nt: TGCAGCGTTCCCGCGGCGGGGGGCCGTGTGGATACGCAGTATTTT; cdr3_aa: CSVPAAGGRVDTQYF
j_call: TRBJ2-1; d_call: .; v_call: TRBV12-3/TRBV12-4; clone_size: .; cdr3_nt: TGTGCCAGCAGTTTCAACAGACTCTACGAGCAGTTCTTC; cdr3_aa: CASSFNRLYEQFF
j_call: TRBJ1-2; d_call: .; v_call: TRBV20-1; clone_size: few; cdr3_nt: TGCAGTGCTCTAGGACAGCACAACTATGGCTACACCTTC; cdr3_aa: CSALGQHNYGYTF
j_call: TRBJ1-2; d_call: .; v_call: TRBV29-1; clone_size: .; cdr3_nt: TGCAGCGTTGAGTATAACTATGGCTACACCTTC; cdr3_aa: CSVEYNYGYTF
j_call: TRBJ1-2; d_call: .; v_call: TRBV27; clone_size: .; cdr3_nt: TGTGCCAGCAGTTTCTCCCAGGGCGGGAGCTACACCTTC; cdr3_aa: CASSFSQGGSYTF
j_call: TRBJ1-6; d_call: .; v_call: TRBV7-2; clone_size: .; cdr3_nt: TGTGCCAGCAACCAAAACAGTTCACCCCTCCACTTT; cdr3_aa: CASNQNSSPLHF
j_call: TRBJ1-1; d_call: .; v_call: TRBV20-1; clone_size: once; cdr3_nt: TGCAGTGCTCGAGCGGGGGGAACGAACACTGAAGCTTTCTTT; cdr3_aa: CSARAGGTNTEAFF
j_call: TRBJ2-3; d_call: TRBD2; v_call: TRBV5-1; clone_size: .; cdr3_nt: TGCGCCAGCAGCTTGGAGACTAGCCTTAAACGCACAGATACGCAGTATTTT; cdr3_aa: CASSLETSLKRTDTQYF
j_call: TRBJ1-2; d_call: .; v_call: TRBV4-2; clone_size: .; cdr3_nt: TGTGCCAGCAACAACGAGGTTAACTATGGCTACACCTTC; cdr3_aa: CASNNEVNYGYTF
j_call: TRBJ1-5; d_call: .; v_call: TRBV20-1; clone_size: .; cdr3_nt: TGCAGTGCTAGAGATCTCAGGAGGGAAGGGGGTAATCAGCCCCAGCATTTT; cdr3_aa: CSARDLRREGGNQPQHF
j_call: TRBJ1-4; d_call: .; v_call: TRBV6-5; clone_size: .; cdr3_nt: TGTGCCAGCAGTCTCGGGACACACGAAAAACTGTTTTTT; cdr3_aa: CASSLGTHEKLFF
j_call: TRBJ2-7; d_call: .; v_call: TRBV24-1; clone_size: .; cdr3_nt: TGTGCCACCAGTGATCTAATTAGCGGCGCCGCCTACGAGCAGTACTTC; cdr3_aa: CATSDLISGAAYEQYF
j_call: TRBJ1-2; d_call: .; v_call: TRBV12-3/TRBV12-4; clone_size: few; cdr3_nt: TGTGCCAGCAGACTATCAGGGCCTGGGGCCTATGGCTACACCTTC; cdr3_aa: CASRLSGPGAYGYTF
j_call: TRBJ1-2; d_call: .; v_call: TRBV3-1; clone_size: many; cdr3_nt: TGTGCCAGCAGTCAACAGGGAGGCTATGGCTACACCTTC; cdr3_aa: CASSQQGGYGYTF
j_call: TRBJ1-1; d_call: TRBD1; v_call: TRBV4-3; clone_size: few; cdr3_nt: TGCGCCAGCAGCCAAGGGGGGACAGGGGGCACTGAAGCTTTCTTT; cdr3_aa: CASSQGGTGGTEAFF
j_call: TRBJ1-4; d_call: .; v_call: TRBV4-3; clone_size: .; cdr3_nt: TGCGCCAGCGGCCAGACAGTTGGTTATCATCAAAAACTGTTTTTT; cdr3_aa: CASGQTVGYHQKLFF
j_call: TRBJ1-2; d_call: .; v_call: TRBV28; clone_size: few; cdr3_nt: TGTGCCAGCAGTCTTTCCATACCGGTATATGGCTACACCTTC; cdr3_aa: CASSLSIPVYGYTF
j_call: TRBJ2-3; d_call: TRBD1; v_call: TRBV20-1; clone_size: .; cdr3_nt: TGCAGTGCTAGAGATAATCGCGGAGACAGGGGCACAGATACGCAGTATTTT; cdr3_aa: CSARDNRGDRGTDTQYF
j_call: TRBJ2-1; d_call: .; v_call: TRBV3-1; clone_size: .; cdr3_nt: TGTGCCAGCAGCCATCCTCTAGCCGTCTCCTACAATGAGCAGTTCTTC; cdr3_aa: CASSHPLAVSYNEQFF
j_call: TRBJ1-1; d_call: .; v_call: TRBV15; clone_size: .; cdr3_nt: TGTGCCACCAGCAGGGGGGACGGGCCTAGGGCTGAAGCTTTCTTT; cdr3_aa: CATSRGDGPRAEAFF
j_call: TRBJ2-1; d_call: .; v_call: TRBV3-1; clone_size: .; cdr3_nt: TGTGCCAGCAGCCAAGTGGTCGCTGACGGGAGTAGCTCCTACAATGAGCAGTTCTTC; cdr3_aa: CASSQVVADGSSSYNEQFF